The 20 T cell receptor beta chains reported below all come from one sample, sequenced in a study of blood T cells in healthy people across ages. The authors ran a second PCR of roughly 6 to 11 cycles using a sample-barcoded 5' primer and a J-beta primer mix. TCRdb re-called the 5' RACE reads through MiXCR, storing one row per CDR3 protein. The sample has about 1.7 million distinct CDR3 sequences; 28% are singletons. Sequences were obtained from blood. These receptors were collected from a woman aged 25 to 39 in good health.

In this sample, this clonotype turned up a few times. The rearrangement uses TRBV5-4 and TRBJ2-1; 12 nucleotides line up with TRBD1. The CDR3 extends over 14 amino acids. With 6 bases clipped from V and 7 bases from J, the junction kept 5 bases outside the gene matches. CDR1 and CDR2 (germline): SGHNT, YYREEE (reference sequence). CDR3 DNA sequence: TGTGCCAGCACGTCGGGACAGGGGGCAAATGAGCAGTTCTTC. This gives the protein CASTSGQGANEQFF.

This clonotype was recorded many times. The chain joins TRBV29-1 to TRBJ2-1, with 7 bases identical to TRBD2. J was trimmed by 2 bases and V by 6 bases; bases with no gene match: 4. CDR1 is SQVTM, CDR2 ANQGSEA, per germline. There are 13 residues in the CDR3. The DNA for the CDR3 is TGCAGCGTCCGCGGGAGAGCCTACAATGAGCAGTTCTTC. Translated: CSVRGRAYNEQFF.

The chain recombines TRBV12-3 or TRBV12-4 with TRBJ2-1, with 7 bases that match TRBD2. The CDR3 length is 14 residues. V lost 0 bases to trimming and J lost 10 bases; unmatched junction nucleotides: 6. The CDR3 DNA reads as TGTGCCAGCAGTTTAGCGGGAGGGCCCTACGAGCAGTTCTTC. Amino acid sequence: CASSLAGGPYEQFF.

Many counts were recorded for this clonotype. The CDR3 loop reads CASSWRDTSSYNEQFF. The CDR3 nucleotides are TGTGCCAGCAGCTGGCGGGACACGAGCTCCTACAATGAGCAGTTCTTC. This rearrangement joins TRBV5-5 to TRBJ2-1; D assignment may be TRBD1 or TRBD2 (6 bases each). The germline CDR1 and CDR2 sequences are SGHKS and YYEKEE (reference sequence). V lost 3 bases to trimming and J lost 0 bases, with 13 bases between them. There are 16 residues in the CDR3. Drawing the rest from reference TRBV5-5 and TRBJ2-1, the complete variable domain is DAGVTQSPTHLIKTRGQQVTLRCSPISGHKSVSWYQQVLGQGPQFIFQYYEKEERGRGNFPDRFSARQFPNYSSELNVNALLLGDSALYLCASSWRDTSSYNEQFFGPGTRLTVL.

This clonotype has only one observation. This chain connects TRBV20-1 to TRBJ1-1; D gene ambiguous. The CDR3 sequence is 12 residues long. Germline V gene sequence: CDR1 DFQATT, CDR2 SNEGSKA (reference sequence). With 5 bases removed from V and 3 bases from J, the gap between germline ends came to 10 bases. CDR3 loop: CSACGSDTEAFF. CDR3 coding DNA: TGCAGTGCTTGTGGGAGTGACACTGAAGCTTTCTTT.

The rearrangement links TRBV5-1 to TRBJ1-2; 9 bases agree with TRBD1. CDR3 size: 14 residues. The V and J ends lost 3 bases and 7 bases, in that order; junction bases with no gene match: 7. The germline V gene encodes CDR1 SGHRS and CDR2 YFSETQ. The CDR3 loop reads CASSSDRGSGGYTF. In nucleotides, the CDR3 is TGCGCCAGCAGCTCGGACAGGGGATCAGGTGGCTACACCTTC.

The sample holds many counts of this clonotype. The V and J genes are TRBV4-3 and TRBJ2-5, with TRBD2 as a possible D gene (5 bases). The CDR3 totals 15 residues. The germline V gene encodes CDR1 LGHNA and CDR2 YSLEER. The V end lost 0 bases, the J end lost 4 bases, and 12 bases lay between the germline ends. CDR3: CASSQDREGIETQYF. CDR3 DNA sequence: TGCGCCAGCAGCCAAGATCGCGAGGGAATAGAGACCCAGTACTTC.

The chain combines TRBV7-9 with TRBJ2-7; 7 nucleotides line up with TRBD1. The germline gives CDR1 SEHNR, CDR2 FQNEAQ (reference sequence). The ends lost 2 bases at V and 2 bases at J; junction bases unmatched: 15. CDR3 length equals 18 residues. The CDR3 region has the DNA TGTGCCAGCAGCTTATTCGTCGGTTTAGGACAGGCCACCTACGAGCAGTACTTC. Protein sequence: CASSLFVGLGQATYEQYF.

This rearrangement joins TRBV12-3 or TRBV12-4 to TRBJ2-1; perhaps TRBD2 as D (7 bases). This CDR3 is 15 amino acids long. Trimming stripped 0 bases from V and 7 bases from J, with 13 bases between. The CDR3 loop is CASSLAGGPMNEQFF. The CDR3 nucleotides read TGTGCCAGCAGTTTAGCGGGGGGGCCCATGAATGAGCAGTTCTTC.

V gene TRBV2 combines with J gene TRBJ2-1; no clear D gene. The germline CDR1 and CDR2 sequences are SNHLY and FYNNEI. The CDR3 contains 10 residues. V shed 7 bases and J shed 6 bases, with 4 bases lying between them. The CDR3 DNA reads as TGTGCCAGCACTTTCAATGAGCAGTTCTTC. It encodes CASTFNEQFF.

The V and J genes are TRBV6-5 and TRBJ1-1; possible D gene TRBD1, 5 bases. The V and J ends lost 0 bases and 3 bases respectively, with 17 bases between them. Germline V lookup: CDR1 MNHEY, CDR2 SVGAGI. The CDR3 is made up of 17 amino acids. As DNA, the CDR3 is TGTGCCAGCAGTTACTCGACGGGGCTGGGTTATGACACTGAAGCTTTCTTT. The encoded protein is CASSYSTGLGYDTEAFF.

This sequence joins TRBV20-1 and TRBJ2-1; D might be TRBD1 (5 bases). Trimming cost V 5 bases and J 3 bases, with 14 bases left between them. This CDR3 has 14 residues. Germline V CDR1 and CDR2: DFQATT, SNEGSKA (reference sequence). CDR3 in amino acids: CSAPPGNIYNEQFF. The CDR3 DNA sequence: TGCAGTGCTCCGCCAGGGAATATCTACAATGAGCAGTTCTTC.

On this clonotype: It may be a read error: a sequence one base away is much more abundant. It is likely a read error, because the conserved phenylalanine at the end of the CDR3 is missing. The chain recombines TRBV12-3 or TRBV12-4 with TRBJ2-5; D remains ambiguous. V was pared by 3 bases and J by 1 base, with 9 bases between. The CDR3 runs 14 residues. CDR3 nucleotide sequence: TGTGCCAGCAGTTTTTTGCGCACCCAAGAGACCCAGTACCTC. Translated: CASSFLRTQETQYL.

This chain links TRBV7-2 with TRBJ1-2; TRBD1 matches 8 bases. The CDR3 runs 14 residues. Per the germline V gene, CDR1 is SGHTA and CDR2 is FQGNSA. J was trimmed by 7 bases and V by 0 bases; bases with no gene match: 4. Here the CDR3 DNA reads TGTGCCAGCAGCTTAGCGGTGCAGGGGGCTGGCTACACCTTC. Translated, it gives CASSLAVQGAGYTF. Supplemented by reference TRBV7-2 and TRBJ1-2, the full variable domain reads GAGVSQSPSNKVTEKGKDVELRCDPISGHTALYWYRQSLGQGLEFLIYFQGNSAPDKSGLPSDRFSAERTGGSVSTLTIQRTQQEDSAVYLCASSLAVQGAGYTFGSGTRLTVV.

V gene TRBV2 combines with J gene TRBJ1-5; tentative D call: TRBD1 (5 bases). Per the germline V gene, CDR1 is SNHLY and CDR2 is FYNNEI. The CDR3 sequence is 14 residues long. V lost 6 bases, J lost 2 bases, and 11 bases lay in between. The CDR3, as DNA: TGTGCCAGCAGAAGCGACAGTCGCAATCAGCCCCAGCATTTT. Residues: CASRSDSRNQPQHF.

The chain links TRBV20-1 to TRBJ2-1; D is perhaps TRBD2 (7 bases). CDR3 length: 13 residues. Germline V gene data show CDR1 as DFQATT and CDR2 as SNEGSKA (reference sequence). Between the trimmed V and J ends, which lost 3 bases and 8 bases, there was a span of 14 bases. The CDR3 is CSASRGGPDEQFF. CDR3 bases: TGCAGTGCTAGTAGGGGGGGGCCGGATGAGCAGTTCTTC.

The chain combines TRBV12-5 with TRBJ2-5, with D possibly being TRBD1 (5 bases). This CDR3 has 13 residues. The V gene's germline CDR1 is LGHNT and CDR2 FRNRAP. Trimming pared 6 bases from V and 3 bases from J, leaving 11 bases between. The CDR3 DNA reads as TGTGCTAGTGGGACGACCAGGGAAGAGACCCAGTACTTC. Amino acids: CASGTTREETQYF.

This clonotype has ten or more counts. This sequence joins TRBV10-3 and TRBJ2-3; TRBD2 is a possible D gene (5 bases). This CDR3 has 15 amino acids. CDR1 is ENHRY and CDR2 is SYGVKD in the germline V gene. Trimming removed 7 bases at V and 3 bases at J, with 17 bases between. CDR3 amino acids: CAITTGPRGTDTQYF. The CDR3, as DNA: TGTGCCATCACTACCGGGCCCCGGGGTACAGATACGCAGTATTTT.

This clonotype was seen more than once but under ten times. V is TRBV20-1 and J is TRBJ2-7; D not resolved. The germline V gene has CDR1 DFQATT and CDR2 SNEGSKA (reference sequence). V was clipped by 0 bases and J by 7 bases, with 22 bases between them. This CDR3 has 16 amino acids. CDR3 in amino acids: CSARDNAHGVVGEQYF. CDR3 coding DNA: TGCAGTGCTAGAGATAACGCCCATGGGGTAGTCGGGGAGCAGTACTTC.

Only one count was recorded for this clonotype. This chain connects TRBV3-1 to TRBJ1-2, with D tentatively TRBD1 (6 bases). Between the trimmed V and J ends, which lost 4 bases and 7 bases, there was a span of 13 bases. The length of the CDR3 is 13 residues. Germline CDR1 reads LGHDT; CDR2 reads YNNKEL (reference sequence). The CDR3 sequence is CASSPTGYFGYTF. CDR3 nucleotide sequence: TGTGCCAGCAGCCCCACAGGGTATTTTGGCTACACCTTC.